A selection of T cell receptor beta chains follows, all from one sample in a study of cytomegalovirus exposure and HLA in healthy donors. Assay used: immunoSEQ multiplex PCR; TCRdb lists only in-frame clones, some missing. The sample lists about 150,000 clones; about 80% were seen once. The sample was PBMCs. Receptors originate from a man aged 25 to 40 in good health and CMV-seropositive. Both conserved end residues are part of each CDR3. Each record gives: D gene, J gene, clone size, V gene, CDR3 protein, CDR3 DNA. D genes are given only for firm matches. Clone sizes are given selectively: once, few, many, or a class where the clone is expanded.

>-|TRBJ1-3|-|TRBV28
CASSYRVRGNTIYF
TGTGCCAGCAGTTACAGGGTACGAGGAAACACCATATATTTT
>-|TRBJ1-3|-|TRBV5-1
CASSLAQGAGNTIYF
TGCGCCAGCAGCTTGGCCCAGGGTGCTGGAAACACCATATATTTT
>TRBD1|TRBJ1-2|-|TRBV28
CASIKQGAFDGYTF
TGTGCCAGCATTAAACAGGGGGCGTTTGATGGCTACACCTTC
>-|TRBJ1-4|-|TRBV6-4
CASRVLGAEHEKLFF
TGTGCCAGCAGGGTCCTGGGAGCGGAGCATGAAAAACTGTTTTTT
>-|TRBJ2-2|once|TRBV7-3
CASSITGLGAGELFF
TGTGCCAGCAGCATTACAGGGTTGGGCGCCGGGGAGCTGTTTTTT
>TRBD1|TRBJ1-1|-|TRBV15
CATSKGQDTNTEAFF
TGTGCCACCAGCAAGGGACAGGATACAAACACTGAAGCTTTCTTT
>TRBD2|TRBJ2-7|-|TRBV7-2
CASSLAGGPGEQYF
TGTGCCAGCAGCTTAGCGGGAGGGCCGGGCGAGCAGTACTTC
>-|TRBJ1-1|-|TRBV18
CASSSDRLETEAFF
TGTGCCAGCTCATCCGACAGGCTCGAAACTGAAGCTTTCTTT
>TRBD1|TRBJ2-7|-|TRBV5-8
CASSLGTGWVSYEQYF
TGTGCCAGCAGCTTGGGGACAGGCTGGGTCTCCTACGAGCAGTACTTC
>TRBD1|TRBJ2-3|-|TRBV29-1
CSAGTGQSDTQYF
TGCAGCGCTGGGACAGGGCAGTCAGATACGCAGTATTTT
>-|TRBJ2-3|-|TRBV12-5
CASGLVGKQGHTDTQYF
TGTGCTAGTGGTTTGGTGGGGAAGCAGGGGCACACAGATACGCAGTATTTT
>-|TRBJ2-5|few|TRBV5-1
CASSWGGGQETQYF
TGCGCCAGCAGCTGGGGAGGGGGCCAAGAGACCCAGTACTTC
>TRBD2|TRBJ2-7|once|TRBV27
CASSFLAGGPYEQYF
TGTGCCAGCAGTTTCCTAGCGGGAGGGCCCTACGAGCAGTACTTC
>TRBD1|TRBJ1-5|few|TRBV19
CASTDRVWQPQHF
TGTGCCAGTACTGACAGGGTCTGGCAGCCCCAGCATTTT
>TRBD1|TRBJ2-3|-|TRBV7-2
CASSLVVGGAGTDTQYF
TGTGCCAGCAGCTTAGTGGTAGGGGGCGCCGGCACAGATACGCAGTATTTT
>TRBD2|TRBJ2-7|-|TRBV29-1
CSVETGDDGTSFYEQYF
TGCAGCGTTGAAACAGGTGACGACGGGACTAGCTTCTACGAGCAGTACTTC
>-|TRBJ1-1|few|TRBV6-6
CASSLGDKNTEAFF
TGTGCCAGCAGTCTGGGGGACAAGAACACTGAAGCTTTCTTT
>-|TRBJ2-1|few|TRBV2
CASNLLYNEQFF
TGTGCCAGCAATCTCCTCTACAATGAGCAGTTCTTC
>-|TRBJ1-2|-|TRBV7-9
CSSSLGGAGPRGYTF
TGTTCCAGCAGCTTAGGTGGTGCAGGGCCGAGGGGCTACACCTTC
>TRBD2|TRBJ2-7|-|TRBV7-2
CASSVSSGPYEQYF
TGTGCCAGCAGCGTTTCTAGCGGTCCCTACGAGCAGTACTTC
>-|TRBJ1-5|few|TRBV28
CASTPPRVQPQHF
TGTGCCAGCACTCCCCCCAGGGTTCAGCCCCAGCATTTT
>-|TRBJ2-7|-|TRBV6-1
CASSGFSGTYEQYF
TGTGCCAGCAGTGGTTTTAGCGGAACTTACGAGCAGTACTTC
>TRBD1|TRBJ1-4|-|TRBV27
CASSPRDRGGEKLFF
TGTGCCAGCAGTCCCCGGGACAGGGGTGGCGAAAAACTGTTTTTT
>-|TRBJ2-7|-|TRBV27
CASSLSGVPGQYF
TGTGCCAGCAGTTTATCAGGCGTGCCGGGGCAGTACTTC
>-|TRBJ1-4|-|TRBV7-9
CASSLDKRSTNEKLFF
TGTGCCAGCAGCTTAGATAAGAGGTCAACTAATGAAAAACTGTTTTTT
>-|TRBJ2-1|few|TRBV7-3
CASSLIPGPNNEQFF
TGTGCCAGCAGCTTAATCCCAGGGCCAAACAATGAGCAGTTCTTC
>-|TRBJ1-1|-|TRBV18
CASSPRTNTEAFF
TGTGCCAGCTCACCTAGAACGAACACTGAAGCTTTCTTT
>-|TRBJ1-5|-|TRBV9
CASSSGADNQPQHF
TGTGCCAGCAGCTCAGGGGCCGACAATCAGCCCCAGCATTTT
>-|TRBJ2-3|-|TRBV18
CASSPNSASATDTQYF
TGTGCCAGCTCACCAAACTCTGCTAGCGCGACAGATACGCAGTATTTT
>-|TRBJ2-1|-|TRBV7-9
CASSPPQRTTSDEQFF
TGTGCCAGCAGCCCCCCCCAACGGACTACCTCGGATGAGCAGTTCTTC
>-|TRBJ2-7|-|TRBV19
CASSIAGGAAPYEQYF
TGTGCCAGTAGTATAGCCGGGGGAGCCGCACCCTACGAGCAGTACTTC
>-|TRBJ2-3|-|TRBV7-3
CASSLTASTDTQYF
TGTGCCAGCAGCTTAACGGCCAGCACAGATACGCAGTATTTT
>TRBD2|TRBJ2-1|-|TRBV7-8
CASSLEGTSYNEQFF
TGTGCCAGCAGCTTAGAGGGGACTAGCTACAATGAGCAGTTCTTC
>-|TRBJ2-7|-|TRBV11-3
CASSLGEGGDYEQYF
TGTGCCAGCAGCTTAGGAGAGGGCGGCGACTACGAGCAGTACTTC
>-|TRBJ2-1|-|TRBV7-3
CASSLTSASDEQFF
TGTGCCAGCAGCTTAACTAGCGCATCCGATGAGCAGTTCTTC
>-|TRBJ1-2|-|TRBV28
CASSYLTYGYTF
TGTGCCAGCAGTTACCTAACCTATGGCTACACCTTC
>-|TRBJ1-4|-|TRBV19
CASSIPTGLNEKLFF
TGTGCCAGTAGTATCCCGACAGGTCTCAATGAAAAACTGTTTTTT
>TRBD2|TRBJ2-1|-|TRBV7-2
CASSGRGAGGPGEQFF
TGTGCCAGCAGCGGCCGGGGGGCGGGAGGGCCTGGTGAGCAGTTCTTC
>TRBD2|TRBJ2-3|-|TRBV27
CASSLTSSGRAGDTQYF
TGTGCCAGCAGTTTAACGTCTAGCGGGAGGGCAGGAGATACGCAGTATTTT
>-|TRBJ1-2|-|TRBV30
CAWFPHTGTNYGYTF
TGTGCCTGGTTCCCCCATACGGGGACTAACTATGGCTACACCTTC
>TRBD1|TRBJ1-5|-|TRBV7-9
CASSGGGQGEDQPQHF
TGTGCCAGCAGCGGAGGAGGGCAGGGGGAGGATCAGCCCCAGCATTTT
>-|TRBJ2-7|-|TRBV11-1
CASSREGYEQYF
TGTGCCAGCAGCCGAGAGGGCTACGAGCAGTACTTC
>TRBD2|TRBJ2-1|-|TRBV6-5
CASSYSSSGYNEQFF
TGTGCCAGCAGTTACTCCTCTAGCGGATACAATGAGCAGTTCTTC
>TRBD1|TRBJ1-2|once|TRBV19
CASSIPTTGPYGYTF
TGTGCCAGTAGTATCCCGACGACAGGGCCTTATGGCTACACCTTC
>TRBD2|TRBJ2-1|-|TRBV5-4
CASSSPSGRGSYNEQFF
TGTGCCAGCAGCAGCCCTAGCGGGCGAGGCTCCTACAATGAGCAGTTCTTC
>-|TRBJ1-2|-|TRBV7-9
CASSLGQGNYGYTF
TGTGCCAGCAGCTTAGGGCAGGGGAACTATGGCTACACCTTC
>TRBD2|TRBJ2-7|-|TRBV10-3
CAISESSGRLHEQYF
TGTGCCATCAGTGAGTCTAGCGGGAGGCTCCACGAGCAGTACTTC
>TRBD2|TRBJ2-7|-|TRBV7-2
CASSSRLAGGEQYF
TGTGCCAGCAGCTCTCGACTAGCGGGGGGCGAGCAGTACTTC
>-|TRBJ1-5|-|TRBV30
CACDRARTPYSNQPQHF
TGTGCCTGTGACAGAGCCCGAACCCCATATAGCAATCAGCCCCAGCATTTT
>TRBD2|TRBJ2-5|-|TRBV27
CASSWGAGGETQYF
TGTGCCAGCAGTTGGGGAGCGGGAGGGGAGACCCAGTACTTC